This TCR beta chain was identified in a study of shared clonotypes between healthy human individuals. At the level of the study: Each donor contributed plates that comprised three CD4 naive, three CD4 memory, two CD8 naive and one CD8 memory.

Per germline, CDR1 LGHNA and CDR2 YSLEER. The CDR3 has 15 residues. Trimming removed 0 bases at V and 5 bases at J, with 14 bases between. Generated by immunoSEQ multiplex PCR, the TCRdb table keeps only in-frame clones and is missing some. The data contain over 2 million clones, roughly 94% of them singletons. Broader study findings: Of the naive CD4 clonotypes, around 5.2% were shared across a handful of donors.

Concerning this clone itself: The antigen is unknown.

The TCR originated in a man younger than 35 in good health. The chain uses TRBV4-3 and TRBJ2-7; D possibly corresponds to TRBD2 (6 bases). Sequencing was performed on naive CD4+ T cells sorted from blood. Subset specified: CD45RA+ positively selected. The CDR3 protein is CASSQDWLAQNEQYF. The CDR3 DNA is TGCGCCAGCAGCCAAGATTGGCTAGCGCAGAACGAGCAGTACTTC.